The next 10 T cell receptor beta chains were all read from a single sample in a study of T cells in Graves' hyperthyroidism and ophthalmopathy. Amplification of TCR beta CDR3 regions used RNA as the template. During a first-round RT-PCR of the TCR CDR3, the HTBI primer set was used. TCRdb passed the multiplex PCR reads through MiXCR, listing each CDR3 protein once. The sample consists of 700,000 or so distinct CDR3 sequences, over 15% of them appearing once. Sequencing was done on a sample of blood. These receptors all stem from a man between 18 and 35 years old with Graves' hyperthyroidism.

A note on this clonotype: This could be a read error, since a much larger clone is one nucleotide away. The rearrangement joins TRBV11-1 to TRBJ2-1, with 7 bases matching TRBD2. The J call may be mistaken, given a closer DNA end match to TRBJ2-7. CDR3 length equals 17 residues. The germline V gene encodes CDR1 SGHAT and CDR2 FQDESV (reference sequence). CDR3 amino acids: CASSSAPGRSGMNEQYF. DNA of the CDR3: TGTGCCAGCAGCTCCGCCCCGGGTCGGAGCGGGATGAATGAGCAGTACTTC.

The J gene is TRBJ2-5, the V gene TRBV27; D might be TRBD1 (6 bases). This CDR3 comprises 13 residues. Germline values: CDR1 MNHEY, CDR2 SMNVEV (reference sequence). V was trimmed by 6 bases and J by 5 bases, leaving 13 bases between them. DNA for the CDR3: TGTGCCAGCAGGGTAGCCACAGGGGAGACCCAGTACTTC. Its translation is CASRVATGETQYF.

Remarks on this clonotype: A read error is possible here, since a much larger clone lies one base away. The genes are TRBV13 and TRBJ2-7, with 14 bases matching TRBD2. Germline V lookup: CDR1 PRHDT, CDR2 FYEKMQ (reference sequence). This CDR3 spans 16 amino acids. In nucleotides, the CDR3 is TGTGCCCGCAGCTTAGGGACTAGCGGGAGCTCCTACGAGCAGTACTTC. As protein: CARSLGTSGSSYEQYF.

The CDR3 loop is CASSYAGNGQPQHF. For the CDR3, the DNA is TGTGCCAGCAGTTACGCGGGAAACGGACAGCCCCAGCATTTT. This chain links TRBV6-5 with TRBJ1-5; D ambiguous. The V end lost 2 bases, the J end lost 7 bases, and 12 bases lay between the germline ends. CDR3 length: 14 amino acids. CDR1 is MNHEY and CDR2 is SVGAGI in the germline V gene.

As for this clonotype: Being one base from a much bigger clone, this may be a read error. The CDR3 loop reads CVSSLKGTGELFF. The CDR3 region has the DNA TGTGTCAGCAGCTTAAAAGGGACCGGGGAGCTGTTTTTT. The chain is built from TRBV7-3 and TRBJ2-2; D not resolved. CDR3 size: 13 residues. Per the germline V gene, CDR1 is SGHTA and CDR2 is FQGTGA. The full variable domain, its missing parts supplied by reference TRBV7-3 and TRBJ2-2, is GAGVSQTPSNKVTEKGKYVELRCDPISGHTALYWYRQSLGQGPEFLIYFQGTGAADDSGLPNDRFFAVRPEGSVSTLKIQRTERGDSAVYLCVSSLKGTGELFFGEGSRLTVL.

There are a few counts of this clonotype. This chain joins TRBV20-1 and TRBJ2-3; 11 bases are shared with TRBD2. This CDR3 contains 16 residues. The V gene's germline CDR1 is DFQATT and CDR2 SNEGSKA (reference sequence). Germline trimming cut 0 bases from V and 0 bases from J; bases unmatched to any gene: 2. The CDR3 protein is CSARDWTSGSTDTQYF. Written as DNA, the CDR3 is TGCAGTGCTAGAGATTGGACTAGCGGGAGCACAGATACGCAGTATTTT.

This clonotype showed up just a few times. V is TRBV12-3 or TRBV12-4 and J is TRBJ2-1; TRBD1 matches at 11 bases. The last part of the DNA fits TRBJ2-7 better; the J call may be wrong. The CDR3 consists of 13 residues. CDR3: CASSMGQGDEQYF. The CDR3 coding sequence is TGTGCCAGCAGTATGGGACAGGGGGATGAGCAGTACTTC.

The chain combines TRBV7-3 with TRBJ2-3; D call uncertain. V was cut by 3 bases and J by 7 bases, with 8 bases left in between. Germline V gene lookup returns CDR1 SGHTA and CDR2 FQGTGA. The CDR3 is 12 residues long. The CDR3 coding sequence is TGTGCCAGCAGCTTCAATACGAATACGCAGTATTTT. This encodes CASSFNTNTQYF.

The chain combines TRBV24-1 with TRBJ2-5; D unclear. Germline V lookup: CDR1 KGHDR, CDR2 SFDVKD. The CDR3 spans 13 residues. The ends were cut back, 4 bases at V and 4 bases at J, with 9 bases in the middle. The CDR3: CATSDPPRETQYF. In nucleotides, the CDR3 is TGTGCCACCAGTGACCCCCCCCGAGAGACCCAGTACTTC.

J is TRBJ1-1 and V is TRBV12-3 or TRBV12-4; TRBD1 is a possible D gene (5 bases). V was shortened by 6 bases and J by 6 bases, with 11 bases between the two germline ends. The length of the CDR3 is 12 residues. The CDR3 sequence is CASRTRASEAFF. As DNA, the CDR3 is TGTGCCAGCAGAACCAGGGCATCTGAAGCTTTCTTT.